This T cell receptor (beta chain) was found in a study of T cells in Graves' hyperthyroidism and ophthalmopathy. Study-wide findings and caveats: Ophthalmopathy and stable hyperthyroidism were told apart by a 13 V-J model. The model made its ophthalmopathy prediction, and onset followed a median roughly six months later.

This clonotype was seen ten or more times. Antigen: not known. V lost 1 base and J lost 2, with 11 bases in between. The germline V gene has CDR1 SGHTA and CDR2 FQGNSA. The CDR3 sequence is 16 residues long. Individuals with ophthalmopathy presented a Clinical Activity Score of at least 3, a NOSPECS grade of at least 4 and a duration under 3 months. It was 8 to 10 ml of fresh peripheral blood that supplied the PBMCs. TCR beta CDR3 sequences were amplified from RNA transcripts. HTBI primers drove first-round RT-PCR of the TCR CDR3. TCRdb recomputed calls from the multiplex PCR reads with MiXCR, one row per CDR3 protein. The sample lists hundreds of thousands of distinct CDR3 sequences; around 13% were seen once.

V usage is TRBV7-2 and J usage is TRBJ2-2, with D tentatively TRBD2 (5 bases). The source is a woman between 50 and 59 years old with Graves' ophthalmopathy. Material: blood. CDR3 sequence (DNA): TGTGCCAGCAGCTTAGTGGTGGGAGATAACACCGGGGAGCTGTTTTTT. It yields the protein CASSLVVGDNTGELFF.